This TCR beta chain was identified during a study of blood T cell repertoires in COVID-19. Study in general: Collection of acute and convalescent COVID-19 samples took place in the United States, Italy and Spain.

V lost 4 bases and J lost 2; bases outside the gene matches: 4. CDR1 is LNHDA and CDR2 is SQIVND in the germline V gene (reference sequence). This CDR3 is built from 14 residues. Per the study methods: The authors estimated nucleated cell counts from reference gene primer amplification. Only in-frame clones appear in the TCRdb table, and some are missing; sequencing was by immunoSEQ multiplex PCR. The V and J calls and the clone size are those of that table, but D and trimming were determined from the DNA. The sample carries tens of thousands of clones, about 79% recorded once. This receptor was taken from a woman aged 55-70 years with acute or convalescent COVID-19. The V call is TRBV19, the J call TRBJ1-1; 7 bases map to TRBD1. The sequenced sample was peripheral blood. The DNA of the CDR3 is TGTGCCAGTAGTACCGACAGGGCCAACACTGAAGCTTTCTTT. Residues: CASSTDRANTEAFF.